Listed below are T cell receptor beta chains from one sample, sequenced in a study of memory CD4+ T cells and cytomegalovirus serostatus. Measured with immunoSEQ multiplex PCR; TCRdb has only the in-frame clones, and not every one. The sample lists about 46,000 clones, roughly 78% occurring once. The specimen was memory CD4+ T cells from blood. The receptors stem from an adult in good health and CMV-seronegative. The CDR3 runs from the conserved cysteine through the conserved F or W. Each record gives: D gene, clone size, J gene, V gene, CDR3 DNA, CDR3 protein. The D gene is left open where the match is weak. A row's size may be missing; if present it is once, few, many or a size class.

>-|once|TRBJ2-2|TRBV28
TGTGCCAGCAGTGCTGGCAGGGGTGGGGAGCTGTTTTTT
CASSAGRGGELFF
>-|-|TRBJ1-4|TRBV7-9
TGTGCCAGCAGCCTGCGACGAACCAGTAATGAAAAACTGTTTTTT
CASSLRRTSNEKLFF
>-|once|TRBJ2-7|TRBV4-3
TGCGCCAGCAGCCAATCATGGGACATTACCTACGAGCAGTACTTC
CASSQSWDITYEQYF
>-|-|TRBJ1-2|TRBV29-1
TGCAGCGTTGTTGCGGTCCCTAACTATGGCTACACCTTC
CSVVAVPNYGYTF
>-|once|TRBJ1-4|TRBV7-9
TGTGCCAGCAGCTTCCTGGAGGAAAAACTGTTTTTT
CASSFLEEKLFF
>-|-|TRBJ1-5|TRBV19
TGTGCCAGTATCATGGGGAAGTCTGAAGGGGAACAGCCCCAGCATTTT
CASIMGKSEGEQPQHF
>-|-|TRBJ1-2|TRBV19
TGTGCCAGTAGACCCGGGGACGGATCAGACTATGGCTACACCTTC
CASRPGDGSDYGYTF
>-|-|TRBJ2-7|TRBV18
TGTGCCAGCTCACCTGACTCCAGGACACCATCTCGAGCCTACGAGCAGTACTTC
CASSPDSRTPSRAYEQYF
>TRBD1|-|TRBJ2-3|TRBV9
TGTGCCAGCAGCGGCTGGGACAGCCGCACAGATACGCAGTATTTT
CASSGWDSRTDTQYF
>-|once|TRBJ2-1|TRBV6-4
TGTGCCAGCAGCGTCAACCCCATTGCGGACAGTTACAATGAGCAGTTCTTC
CASSVNPIADSYNEQFF